This TCR beta chain was sequenced during a study of OX40 agonist ivuxolimab in advanced cancers. Study-wide results and limits: Antigen specificity of clonally expanded peripheral T cells was not established. At doses 0.1 to 3.0 mg/kg, CD4+ and CD8+ clones expanded.

Clones were read by immunoSEQ multiplex PCR, and TCRdb kept only the in-frame ones, dropping some. This repertoire shows around 65,000 clones, approximately 91% found once; its top ten account for over 15%. V was shortened by 0 bases and J by 2 bases, with 11 bases between the two germline ends. CDR1 and CDR2 (germline): SEHNR, FQNEAQ (reference sequence). The length of the CDR3 is 15 residues. Regarding this clone: Its antigen is still unknown.

The starting material was CD4+ or CD8+ T cells sorted from blood, obtained in a trial of the OX40 agonist ivuxolimab. The rearrangement uses TRBV7-9 and TRBJ2-7, with D tentatively TRBD2 (6 bases). The TCR was taken from an adult with an advanced solid tumor such as melanoma, head and neck, liver or kidney cancer. The CDR3 DNA reads TGTGCCAGCAGCTTAGCTGGAGGGGTTCCCTACGAGCAGTACTTC. Translation: CASSLAGGVPYEQYF.